What follows are 27 T cell receptor beta chains derived from one specimen sequenced in a study of blood T cell repertoires in COVID-19. The method was immunoSEQ multiplex PCR; TCRdb's version includes in-frame clones alone and lacks a portion of them. The data contain roughly 200,000 clones, roughly 81% of them seen just once; the ten biggest clones take up 12%. The sample taken for sequencing was peripheral blood. The receptors originated from an elderly woman with COVID-19, enrolled during active disease.

The DNA of the CDR3 is TGTGCCATCAGCACTAGCGGGGGACCGATCGAGCAGTACTTC. This sequence encodes CAISTSGGPIEQYF. J is TRBJ2-7 and V is TRBV10-3, with 11 bases fitting TRBD2. Germline values: CDR1 ENHRY, CDR2 SYGVKD. V dropped 6 bases and J dropped 6; count of bases not matched to a gene: 7. The CDR3 length is 14 residues.

This rearrangement joins TRBV4-2 to TRBJ2-1; a possible D gene is TRBD2 (5 bases). The V and J ends lost 0 bases and 12 bases respectively, with 21 bases between them. The germline CDR1 and CDR2 sequences are LGHNA and YNFKEQ. This CDR3 contains 16 residues. As DNA, the CDR3 is TGTGCCAGCAGCCAAGACCCCGCTGGTAGTCCCCGGGGGCAGTTCTTC. Amino acid sequence: CASSQDPAGSPRGQFF.

The chain links TRBV7-9 to TRBJ2-1; 11 nucleotides match TRBD2. Germline V gene lookup returns CDR1 SEHNR and CDR2 FQNEAQ (reference sequence). The CDR3 totals 16 residues. V was clipped by 5 bases and J by 4 bases; unmatched bases: 7. The CDR3 is CASSELAGVAYNEQFF. CDR3 nucleotides: TGTGCCAGCAGCGAACTAGCGGGGGTCGCTTACAATGAGCAGTTCTTC.

This chain connects TRBV3-1 (or the pseudogene TRBV3-2) to TRBJ1-2; 7 bases map to TRBD1. The CDR3 covers 15 residues. The germline V gene has CDR1 LGHDT and CDR2 YNNKEL (reference sequence). Losses at the gene ends were 0 bases for V and 1 base for J; bases not matched to a gene: 2. The CDR3 DNA follows: TGTGCCAGCAGCCAAGATACAGGGGTTAACTATGGCTACACCTTC. It codes for CASSQDTGVNYGYTF.

The chain carries TRBV28 and TRBJ2-7; no reliable D call. V lost 1 base to trimming and J lost 2 bases, with 15 bases between them. Germline lookup yields CDR1 MDHEN and CDR2 SYDVKM. There are 16 residues in the CDR3. The CDR3 region has the DNA TGTGCCAGCAGTTTATACCGTCCCATAGTAGCCTACGAGCAGTACTTC. As protein: CASSLYRPIVAYEQYF.

This clone has more than one count but fewer than ten. The chain is built from TRBV28 and TRBJ2-2; no clear D gene. Germline loops: CDR1 MDHEN, CDR2 SYDVKM. V was pared by 4 bases and J by 9 bases, with 12 bases between. This CDR3 is 13 amino acids long. In DNA, the CDR3 is TGTGCCAGCAGTTCGCGGTTTATGCGGGAGCTGTTTTTT. Residues: CASSSRFMRELFF.

The chain combines TRBV6-1 with TRBJ1-6; 8 bases align to TRBD1. In germline, CDR1 is MNHNS, CDR2 SASEGT. V shed 2 bases and J 9 bases; nucleotides not matched to a gene: 6. The CDR3 runs 15 residues. The CDR3 nucleotides read TGTGCCAGCAGTGAACTAGGACAGGGTTCTTCACCCCTCCACTTT. The encoded protein is CASSELGQGSSPLHF.

This clone was observed a few times. The chain is built from TRBV19 and TRBJ2-3; no firm D call. Looked up from germline, CDR1 is LNHDA and CDR2 is SQIVND (reference sequence). The V end lost 6 bases, the J end lost 1 base, and 11 bases lay between the germline ends. The CDR3 has 14 amino acids. The CDR3 here is CASSRQKGTDTQYF. CDR3 bases: TGTGCCAGTAGCCGACAAAAGGGCACAGATACGCAGTATTTT. The whole variable domain, filled in from reference TRBV19 and TRBJ2-3, reads DGGITQSPKYLFRKEGQNVTLSCEQNLNHDAMYWYRQDPGQGLRLIYYSQIVNDFQKGDIAEGYSVSREKKESFPLTVTSAQKNPTAFYLCASSRQKGTDTQYFGPGTRLTVL.

The rearrangement joins TRBV10-3 to TRBJ2-2; TRBD2 matches at 16 bases. Trimming took 5 bases from V and 0 from J; bases not matched to a gene: 3. The germline CDR1 and CDR2 sequences are ENHRY and SYGVKD. The CDR3 is 18 residues long. The CDR3 here is CAISPGTSGRANTGELFF. The CDR3 coding sequence is TGTGCCATCAGTCCCGGGACTAGCGGGAGGGCGAACACCGGGGAGCTGTTTTTT.

V is TRBV18 and J is TRBJ1-2; D is unresolved. Germline loops: CDR1 KGHSH, CDR2 LQKENI. The CDR3 consists of 14 residues. V was shortened by 6 bases and J by 2 bases, with 13 bases between the two germline ends. CDR3 protein: CASSGSGGNYGYTF. CDR3 DNA: TGTGCCAGCTCCGGGAGTGGAGGCAACTATGGCTACACCTTC.

The chain recombines TRBV15 with TRBJ2-3; 12 nucleotides align to TRBD2. This CDR3 contains 16 residues. Germline V CDR1 and CDR2: LNHNV, YYDKDF (reference sequence). The V gene end was trimmed by 3 bases and the J gene end by 4 bases; junction bases not matched to a gene: 5. This chain's CDR3 is CATSRGGLAGPDTQYF. Here the CDR3 DNA reads TGTGCCACCAGCAGGGGGGGACTAGCGGGTCCAGATACGCAGTATTTT.

V gene TRBV7-9 combines with J gene TRBJ1-4; 10 bases fit TRBD1. Germline lookup yields CDR1 SEHNR and CDR2 FQNEAQ (reference sequence). The CDR3 sequence is 15 residues long. Unmatched junction bases numbered 8, after V lost 5 bases and J lost 8 bases. The CDR3 spells CASSRGTGADEKLFF. CDR3 bases: TGTGCCAGCAGCCGAGGGACAGGGGCAGACGAAAAACTGTTTTTT. The full variable domain, rest sourced from reference TRBV7-9 and TRBJ1-4, is DTGVSQNPRHKITKRGQNVTFRCDPISEHNRLYWYRQTLGQGPEFLTYFQNEAQLEKSRLLSDRFSAERPKGSFSTLEIQRTEQGDSAMYLCASSRGTGADEKLFFGSGTQLSVL.

The chain recombines TRBV6-1 with TRBJ2-7; no firm D call. The germline V and J ends were trimmed by 2 bases and 2 bases, with 10 bases remaining between them. CDR1 and CDR2 from the germline V gene are MNHNS and SASEGT. The CDR3 consists of 14 residues. The CDR3 here is CASSEMNSPYEQYF. CDR3 DNA: TGTGCCAGCAGTGAAATGAACAGCCCCTACGAGCAGTACTTC.

This clone has more than one count but fewer than ten. The chain employs TRBV6-2 or TRBV6-3 and TRBJ1-2; 9 bases are a match to TRBD1. Germline CDR1 MNHEY, CDR2 SVGEGT. Trimming took 6 bases from V and 8 from J; bases not matched to a gene: 7. The CDR3 sequence is 13 residues long. CDR3 sequence (DNA): TGTGCCAGCAGCCACGGACAGGGGTACGGCTACACCTTC. Protein product: CASSHGQGYGYTF.

The chain has TRBV11-3 and TRBJ1-4; D perhaps matches TRBD1 (6 bases). CDR1 and CDR2 (germline): SGHNT, YENEEA. The CDR3 loop spans 12 amino acids. The V gene lost 5 bases and the J gene lost 6 bases, with 7 bases spanning the gap. The CDR3 sequence is CASSRGYEKLFF. The CDR3 coding sequence is TGTGCCAGCAGCAGGGGGTATGAAAAACTGTTTTTT.

This chain links TRBV29-1 with TRBJ2-5, with 10 nucleotides matching TRBD2. The CDR3 length is 13 residues. Germline V gives CDR1 SQVTM, CDR2 ANQGSEA. V trimming: 6 bases; J trimming: 6 bases; junction bases outside the gene matches: 7. The CDR3 protein is CSVQLLAGKTQYF. CDR3 sequence (DNA): TGCAGCGTCCAATTACTAGCGGGGAAGACCCAGTACTTC.

This rearrangement joins TRBV24-1 to TRBJ2-3; D not certain. Trimming took off 5 bases at V and 4 bases at J, with 9 bases between the two ends. The CDR3 has 13 residues. The V gene's germline CDR1 is KGHDR and CDR2 SFDVKD. CDR3 sequence reads: CATSGLVPDTQYF. Here the CDR3 DNA reads TGTGCCACCAGTGGGCTAGTTCCAGATACGCAGTATTTT.

The chain's CDR3 is CASSLPDFVYNEQFF. CDR3 coding DNA: TGTGCCAGCAGCTTACCGGACTTCGTCTACAATGAGCAGTTCTTC. The rearrangement links TRBV7-8 to TRBJ2-1, with D possibly being TRBD2 (5 bases). Trimming removed 2 bases from V and 3 bases from J, with 11 bases in between. The CDR3 has 15 residues. Germline CDR1 is SGHVS and CDR2 is FQNEAQ.

The rearrangement links TRBV7-9 to TRBJ2-7; 9 bases match TRBD1. Germline lookup yields CDR1 SEHNR and CDR2 FQNEAQ (reference sequence). This CDR3 contains 14 residues. With 3 bases clipped from V and 1 base from J, the junction kept 1 base outside the gene matches. The CDR3 DNA reads TGTGCCAGCAGCTTCGGGACAGGGTCCTACGAGCAGTACTTC. Translated, it gives CASSFGTGSYEQYF.

V gene TRBV7-9 combines with J gene TRBJ2-1; TRBD2 agrees at 12 bases. Unmatched junction bases numbered 6, after V lost 1 base and J lost 8 bases. The CDR3 length is 16 residues. Germline loops: CDR1 SEHNR, CDR2 FQNEAQ (reference sequence). The CDR3 DNA is TGTGCCAGCAGCTTAGTCCTAGCGGGAGGGCGGTATGAGCAGTTCTTC. It codes for CASSLVLAGGRYEQFF. Complete variable domain (other parts from reference TRBV7-9 and TRBJ2-1): DTGVSQNPRHKITKRGQNVTFRCDPISEHNRLYWYRQTLGQGPEFLTYFQNEAQLEKSRLLSDRFSAERPKGSFSTLEIQRTEQGDSAMYLCASSLVLAGGRYEQFFGPGTRLTVL.

This clone was observed a single time. The chain carries TRBV7-2 and TRBJ2-3; D remains unclear. This CDR3 has 13 amino acids. V was cut by 0 bases and J by 8 bases, with 9 bases left in between. The germline CDR1 and CDR2 sequences are SGHTA and FQGNSA. The CDR3 DNA reads TGTGCCAGCAGCTTAGCGCAAGCTGGTACGCAGTATTTT. Its translation is CASSLAQAGTQYF.

This clone was observed once. V gene TRBV9 combines with J gene TRBJ1-1, with 9 positions matching TRBD1. CDR1 and CDR2 (germline): SGDLS, YYNGEE. After removal of 4 bases from V and 3 bases from J, the junction contained 7 bases not matched to a gene. The CDR3 consists of 15 residues. The CDR3 here is CASSSSGQGYTEAFF. In DNA form, the CDR3 reads TGTGCCAGCAGCTCCTCGGGACAGGGATACACTGAAGCTTTCTTT.

The V call is TRBV5-1, the J call TRBJ2-2, with TRBD1 matching over 9 bases. The V gene end was trimmed by 6 bases and the J gene end by 5 bases; junction bases not matched to a gene: 11. This CDR3 region has 16 residues. Looked up from germline, CDR1 is SGHRS and CDR2 is YFSETQ. CDR3 nucleotide sequence: TGCGCCAGCATTTTTGGGACAGGGTACGGGACCGGGGAGCTGTTTTTT. Its protein is CASIFGTGYGTGELFF. The full variable domain, completed using reference TRBV5-1 and TRBJ2-2, is KAGVTQTPRYLIKTRGQQVTLSCSPISGHRSVSWYQQTPGQGLQFLFEYFSETQRNKGNFPGRFSGRQFSNSRSEMNVSTLELGDSALYLCASIFGTGYGTGELFFGEGSRLTVL.

The V and J genes are TRBV25-1 and TRBJ1-1, with 8 bases lining up with TRBD1. The CDR3 loop spans 15 amino acids. Unmatched junction bases numbered 4, after V lost 3 bases and J lost 1 base. Germline V gives CDR1 MGHDK, CDR2 SYGVNS. This CDR3 reads CASSDTGGWNTEAFF. The CDR3 nucleotides read TGTGCCAGCAGTGATACAGGGGGTTGGAACACTGAAGCTTTCTTT.

The chain joins TRBV6-2 or TRBV6-3 to TRBJ1-4; D ambiguous. There are 16 residues in the CDR3. Trimming shortened V by 0 bases and J by 0 bases, and 8 bases separated the two germline ends. Germline CDR1 MNHEY, CDR2 SVGEGT. This CDR3 is CASSYSSGATNEKLFF. Here the CDR3 DNA reads TGTGCCAGCAGTTACTCGAGCGGCGCAACTAATGAAAAACTGTTTTTT.

A few counts support this clone. The chain recombines TRBV7-2 with TRBJ2-2; 8 bases agree with TRBD2. Germline V gene lookup returns CDR1 SGHTA and CDR2 FQGNSA. The CDR3 spans 16 residues. V shed 4 bases, J shed 4 bases, and the junction held 8 bases outside the gene matches. The CDR3 coding sequence is TGTGCCAGCAGCTCCCCTTTAGCGGGGATCACCGGGGAGCTGTTTTTT. This codes for CASSSPLAGITGELFF.

The rearrangement joins TRBV5-6 to TRBJ2-1; 10 nucleotides align to TRBD2. The germline V gene encodes CDR1 SGHDT and CDR2 YYEEEE. CDR3 length: 14 residues. V dropped 0 bases and J dropped 12; count of bases not matched to a gene: 6. The CDR3 reads CASSLANLAGVQFF. The CDR3 DNA follows: TGTGCCAGCAGCTTGGCCAACCTAGCGGGAGTGCAGTTCTTC.